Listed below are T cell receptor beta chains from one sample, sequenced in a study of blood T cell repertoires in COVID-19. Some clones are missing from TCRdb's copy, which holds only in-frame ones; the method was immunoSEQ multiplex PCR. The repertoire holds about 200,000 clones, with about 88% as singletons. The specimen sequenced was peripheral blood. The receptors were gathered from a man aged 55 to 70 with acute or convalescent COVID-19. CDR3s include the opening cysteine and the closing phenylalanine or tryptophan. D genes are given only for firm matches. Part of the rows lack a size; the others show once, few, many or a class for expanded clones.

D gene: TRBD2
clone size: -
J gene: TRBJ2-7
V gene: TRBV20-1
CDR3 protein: CSASFASGGGEQYF
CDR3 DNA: TGCAGTGCTAGTTTTGCTAGCGGGGGCGGGGAGCAGTACTTC

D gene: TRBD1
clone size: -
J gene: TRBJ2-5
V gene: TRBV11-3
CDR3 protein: CASSLRGRIGETQYF
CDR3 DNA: TGTGCCAGCAGCTTGAGGGGGCGCATAGGAGAGACCCAGTACTTC

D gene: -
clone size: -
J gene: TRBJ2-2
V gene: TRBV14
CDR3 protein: CASSQRRVAGELFF
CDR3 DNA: TGTGCCAGCAGCCAGAGGAGGGTCGCCGGGGAGCTGTTTTTT

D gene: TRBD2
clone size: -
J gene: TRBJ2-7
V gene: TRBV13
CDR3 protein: CASSLGWRGDLSYEQYF
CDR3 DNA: TGTGCCAGCAGCTTAGGTTGGCGGGGGGACCTCTCCTACGAGCAGTACTTC

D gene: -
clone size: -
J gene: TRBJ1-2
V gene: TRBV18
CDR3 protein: CASRIGIRGHYTF
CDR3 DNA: TGTGCCAGCCGTATCGGTATCCGGGGACACTACACCTTC

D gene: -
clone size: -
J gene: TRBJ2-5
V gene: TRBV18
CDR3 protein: CASSPLQETQYF
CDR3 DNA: TGTGCCAGCTCACCGCTACAAGAGACCCAGTACTTC

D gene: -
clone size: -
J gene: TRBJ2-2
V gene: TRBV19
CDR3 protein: CATYGGARTGELFF
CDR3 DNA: TGTGCCACCTACGGCGGGGCACGCACCGGGGAGCTGTTTTTT

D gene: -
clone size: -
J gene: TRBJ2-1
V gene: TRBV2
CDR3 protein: CASTEGDTYNEQFF
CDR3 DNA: TGTGCCAGCACCGAGGGGGACACATACAATGAGCAGTTCTTC

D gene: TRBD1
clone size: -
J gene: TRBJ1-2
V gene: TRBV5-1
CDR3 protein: CASSSGLEGARDGYTF
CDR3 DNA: TGCGCCAGCAGCTCCGGTTTGGAGGGGGCGAGGGACGGCTACACCTTC

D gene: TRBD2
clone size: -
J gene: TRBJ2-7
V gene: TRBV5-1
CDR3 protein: CASSSGGLAGASSYEQYF
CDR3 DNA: TGCGCCAGCAGCTCGGGGGGACTAGCGGGGGCCAGCTCCTACGAGCAGTACTTC

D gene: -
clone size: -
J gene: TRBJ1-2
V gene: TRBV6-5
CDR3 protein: CASSLGYRNYGYTF
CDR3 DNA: TGTGCCAGCAGCCTTGGTTACAGGAACTATGGCTACACCTTC

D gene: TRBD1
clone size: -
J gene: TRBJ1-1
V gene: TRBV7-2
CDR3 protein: CASSYQGQANTEAFF
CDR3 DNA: TGTGCCAGCAGCTACCAGGGACAGGCAAACACTGAAGCTTTCTTT

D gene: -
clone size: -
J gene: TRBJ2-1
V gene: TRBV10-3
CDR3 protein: CAISGRRSGGADEQFF
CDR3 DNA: TGTGCCATCAGTGGCCGGAGGTCTGGCGGGGCCGATGAGCAGTTCTTC

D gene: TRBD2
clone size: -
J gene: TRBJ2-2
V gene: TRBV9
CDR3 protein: CASSVVPASGGTGELFF
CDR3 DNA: TGTGCCAGCAGCGTAGTCCCGGCTAGCGGGGGCACCGGGGAGCTGTTTTTT

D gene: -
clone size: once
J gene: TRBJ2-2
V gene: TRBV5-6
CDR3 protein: CASSDLGGNTGELFF
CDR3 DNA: TGTGCCAGCAGCGATTTGGGGGGGAACACCGGGGAGCTGTTTTTT

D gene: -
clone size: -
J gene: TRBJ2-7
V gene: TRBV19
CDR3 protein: CASSIAFGGQPYEQYF
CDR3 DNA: TGTGCCAGTAGCATTGCCTTTGGGGGACAACCCTACGAGCAGTACTTC

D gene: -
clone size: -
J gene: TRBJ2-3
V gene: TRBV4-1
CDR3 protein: CASSQDIPEVTDTQYF
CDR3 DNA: TGCGCCAGCAGCCAAGATATCCCTGAGGTCACAGATACGCAGTATTTT

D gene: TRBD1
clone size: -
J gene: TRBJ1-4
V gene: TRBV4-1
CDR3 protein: CASSQDEGTGSEKLFF
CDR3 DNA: TGCGCCAGCAGCCAAGATGAGGGGACAGGGTCTGAAAAACTGTTTTTT

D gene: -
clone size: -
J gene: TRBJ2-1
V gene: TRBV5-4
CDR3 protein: CASSPTGSSYNEQFF
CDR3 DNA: TGTGCCAGCAGCCCTACAGGGAGCTCCTACAATGAGCAGTTCTTC

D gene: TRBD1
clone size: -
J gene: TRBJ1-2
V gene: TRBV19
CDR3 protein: CASSTPGQGNGYTF
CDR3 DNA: TGTGCCAGTAGTACTCCGGGACAGGGAAATGGCTACACCTTC

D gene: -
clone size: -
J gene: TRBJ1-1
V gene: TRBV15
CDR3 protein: CATSRDPGAANTEAFF
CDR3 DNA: TGTGCCACCAGCAGAGATCCTGGGGCCGCGAACACTGAAGCTTTCTTT

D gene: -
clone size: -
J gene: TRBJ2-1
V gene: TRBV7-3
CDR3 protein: CASSLTGLAEQFF
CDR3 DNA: TGTGCCAGCAGCTTAACGGGGCTAGCGGAGCAGTTCTTC

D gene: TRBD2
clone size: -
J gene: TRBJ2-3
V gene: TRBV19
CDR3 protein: CASSIPRASGGAWGTDTQYF
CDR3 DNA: TGTGCCAGTAGTATCCCCCGGGCTAGCGGGGGGGCTTGGGGCACAGATACGCAGTATTTT

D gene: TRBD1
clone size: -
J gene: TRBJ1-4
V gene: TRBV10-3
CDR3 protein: CAISHRDREKLFF
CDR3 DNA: TGTGCCATCAGCCACCGGGACAGGGAAAAACTGTTTTTT

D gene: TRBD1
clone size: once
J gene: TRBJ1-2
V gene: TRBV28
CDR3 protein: CASSLWTGSSAYGYTF
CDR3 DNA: TGTGCCAGCAGTTTGTGGACAGGCTCGTCTGCCTATGGCTACACCTTC

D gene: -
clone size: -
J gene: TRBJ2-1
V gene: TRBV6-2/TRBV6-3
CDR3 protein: CASSYVSRYNEQFF
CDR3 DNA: TGTGCCAGCAGTTACGTGTCTCGCTACAATGAGCAGTTCTTC

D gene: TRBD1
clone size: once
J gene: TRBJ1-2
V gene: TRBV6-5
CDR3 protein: CASGGQGALYGYTF
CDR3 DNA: TGTGCCAGCGGGGGACAGGGGGCCCTCTATGGCTACACCTTC

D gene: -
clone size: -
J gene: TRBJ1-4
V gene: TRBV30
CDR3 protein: CAWSPDSEKLFF
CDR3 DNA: TGTGCCTGGAGCCCAGACAGTGAAAAACTGTTTTTT

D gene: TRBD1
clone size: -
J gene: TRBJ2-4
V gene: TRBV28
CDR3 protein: CASSSQGATAKNIQYF
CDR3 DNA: TGTGCCAGCAGCTCCCAGGGGGCGACGGCCAAAAACATTCAGTACTTC

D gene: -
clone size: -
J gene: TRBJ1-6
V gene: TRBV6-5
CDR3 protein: CASRSLGTPIHF
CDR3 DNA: TGTGCCAGCAGATCACTCGGGACACCGATTCACTTT

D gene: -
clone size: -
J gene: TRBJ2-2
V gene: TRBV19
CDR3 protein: CASSQQGNAGELFF
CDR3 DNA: TGTGCCAGTAGCCAGCAGGGGAACGCCGGGGAGCTGTTTTTT

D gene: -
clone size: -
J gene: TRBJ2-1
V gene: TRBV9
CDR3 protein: CASSVALPWAPFSYNEQFF
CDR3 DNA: TGTGCCAGCAGCGTAGCTTTACCATGGGCTCCTTTCTCCTACAATGAGCAGTTCTTC

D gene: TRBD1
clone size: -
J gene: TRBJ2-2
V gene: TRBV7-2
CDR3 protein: CASSVYRGAGELFF
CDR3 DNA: TGTGCCAGCAGCGTATACAGGGGTGCCGGGGAGCTGTTTTTT

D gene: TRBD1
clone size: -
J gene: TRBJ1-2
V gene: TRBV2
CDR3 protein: CASRPGTGSLRGYTF
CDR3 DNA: TGTGCCAGCAGGCCCGGGACAGGGTCCCTTAGAGGCTACACCTTC

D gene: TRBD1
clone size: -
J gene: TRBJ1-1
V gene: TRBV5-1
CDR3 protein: CASSSTGVNTEAFF
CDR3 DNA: TGCGCCAGCAGCTCGACAGGGGTTAACACTGAAGCTTTCTTT

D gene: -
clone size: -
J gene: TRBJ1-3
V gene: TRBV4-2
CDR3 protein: CASSGGHPGNTIYF
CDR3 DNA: TGTGCCAGCAGCGGGGGACACCCGGGAAACACCATATATTTT

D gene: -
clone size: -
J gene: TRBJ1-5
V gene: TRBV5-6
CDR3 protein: CASSLDGSPQPQHF
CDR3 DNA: TGTGCCAGCAGCTTGGACGGGTCCCCCCAGCCCCAGCATTTT

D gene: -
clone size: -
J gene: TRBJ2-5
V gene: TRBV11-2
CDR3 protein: CASSLGLARGETQYF
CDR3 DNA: TGTGCCAGCAGCTTAGGGCTAGCCAGGGGAGAGACCCAGTACTTC

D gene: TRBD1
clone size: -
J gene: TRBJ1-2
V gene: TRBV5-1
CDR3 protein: CASSSGRDSNYGYTF
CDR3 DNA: TGCGCCAGCAGTTCAGGGCGGGACAGTAACTATGGCTACACCTTC

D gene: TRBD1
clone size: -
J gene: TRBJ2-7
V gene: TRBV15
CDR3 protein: CATSRDGDRKGEQYF
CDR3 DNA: TGTGCCACCAGCAGAGATGGGGACAGAAAGGGCGAGCAGTACTTC

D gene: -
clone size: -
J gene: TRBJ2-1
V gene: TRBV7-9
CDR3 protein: CASSLADSPYNEQFF
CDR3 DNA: TGTGCCAGCAGCTTGGCGGACAGCCCCTACAATGAGCAGTTCTTC

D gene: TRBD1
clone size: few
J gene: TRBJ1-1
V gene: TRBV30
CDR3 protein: CAWRGGSGGTEAFF
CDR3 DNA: TGTGCCTGGAGAGGGGGCTCCGGAGGCACTGAAGCTTTCTTT

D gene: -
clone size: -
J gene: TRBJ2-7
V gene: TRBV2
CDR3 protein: CASSPSSAGTNYEQYF
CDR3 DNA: TGTGCCAGCAGTCCATCCTCCGCCGGGACAAACTACGAGCAGTACTTC

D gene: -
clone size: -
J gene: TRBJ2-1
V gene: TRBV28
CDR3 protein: CASRRDLLDEQFF
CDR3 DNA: TGTGCCAGCAGGAGGGACTTGTTGGATGAGCAGTTCTTC

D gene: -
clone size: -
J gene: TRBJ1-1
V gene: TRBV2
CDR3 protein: CASSEQGPSTEAFF
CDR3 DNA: TGTGCCAGCAGTGAACAGGGCCCGAGTACTGAAGCTTTCTTT

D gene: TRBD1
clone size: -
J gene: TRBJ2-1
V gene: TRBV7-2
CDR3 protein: CASSRATGMNEQFF
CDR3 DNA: TGTGCCAGCAGCCGTGCGACAGGGATGAATGAGCAGTTCTTC